The next 15 T cell receptor beta chains were all read from a single sample in a study of T cell repertoires in cytomegalovirus infection. For these TCRs, the target antigens are not known. TCRdb reanalysed the reads using MiXCR and keeps one entry per CDR3 protein. The sample holds around 120,000 distinct CDR3 sequences; about 24% are singletons and the top ten take about a third. Material for sequencing was PBMCs, sequenced either directly or after in vitro stimulation (not recorded which). The receptors stem from a human donor in good health (CMV status not recorded). Some clones in this sample may be carry-over from other donors' samples.

V gene TRBV6-2 or TRBV6-3 combines with J gene TRBJ2-1; 8 nucleotides agree with TRBD1. V was clipped by 5 bases and J by 4 bases; unmatched bases: 4. CDR3 length: 14 residues. From germline, CDR1 is MNHEY and CDR2 SVGEGT. CDR3 residues: CASSPWTGYNEQFF. CDR3 DNA sequence: TGTGCCAGCAGTCCGTGGACAGGGTACAATGAGCAGTTCTTC.

A few counts support this clonotype. This rearrangement joins TRBV6-2 or TRBV6-3 to TRBJ2-6; D is possibly TRBD2 (5 bases). Trimming removed 1 base at V and 3 bases at J, with 10 bases between. The CDR3 sequence is 16 residues long. Germline lookup yields CDR1 MNHEY and CDR2 SVGEGT. The CDR3 sequence: CASSYWSGIGANVLTF. For the CDR3, the DNA is TGTGCCAGCAGTTACTGGTCGGGGATTGGGGCCAACGTCCTGACTTTC.

The chain recombines TRBV20-1 with TRBJ1-2; maybe TRBD1 (5 bases). Germline CDR1 and CDR2: DFQATT and SNEGSKA (reference sequence). V lost 0 bases and J 5 bases, leaving 13 bases between the germline ends. This CDR3 spans 14 amino acids. The DNA for the CDR3 is TGCAGTGCTAGAGATCCGGTCAGACAGTATGGCTACACCTTC. It specifies CSARDPVRQYGYTF.

This clonotype was detected ten times or more. The V call is TRBV2, the J call TRBJ1-1; no clear D. The V end was cut by 5 bases, the J end by 1 base, with 5 bases between. The CDR3 has 12 amino acids. In germline, CDR1 is SNHLY, CDR2 FYNNEI. DNA of the CDR3: TGTGCCAGCAGTAGCCCGAACACTGAAGCTTTCTTT. This sequence encodes CASSSPNTEAFF.

This rearrangement joins TRBV7-2 to TRBJ2-3, with D possibly being TRBD1 or TRBD2 (6 bases each). Looked up from germline, CDR1 is SGHTA and CDR2 is FQGNSA. V lost 5 bases, J lost 2 bases, and 11 bases lay in between. This CDR3 has 14 residues. CDR3 coding DNA: TGTGCCAGCAGCAGGGGGGTCAACACAGATACGCAGTATTTT. This encodes CASSRGVNTDTQYF.

The chain carries TRBV14 and TRBJ2-3; D remains ambiguous. The CDR3 has 13 residues. The ends were cut back, 2 bases at V and 2 bases at J, with 5 bases in the middle. CDR1 is SGHDN, CDR2 FVKESK, per germline. The CDR3 is CASSQSLTDTQYF. CDR3 in DNA: TGTGCCAGCAGCCAATCCCTCACAGATACGCAGTATTTT.

This clonotype was detected only a few times. This chain joins TRBV20-1 and TRBJ2-1; D not certain. Germline V gives CDR1 DFQATT, CDR2 SNEGSKA (reference sequence). Trimming removed 6 bases at V and 7 bases at J, with 7 bases between. The CDR3 extends over 10 amino acids. The CDR3: CSAQVNEQFF. The CDR3 region has the DNA TGCAGTGCCCAGGTTAATGAGCAGTTCTTC.

This clonotype has at least ten counts. The rearrangement links TRBV27 to TRBJ2-3, with TRBD2 as a possible D gene (5 bases). This CDR3 region has 13 residues. Trimming removed 8 bases from V and 2 bases from J, with 11 bases in between. CDR1 and CDR2 from the germline V gene are MNHEY and SMNVEV (reference sequence). CDR3 in amino acids: CASHGETTDTQYF. The DNA for the CDR3 is TGTGCCAGCCACGGGGAAACCACAGATACGCAGTATTTT.

This sequence joins TRBV12-5 and TRBJ1-1; no clear D gene. There are 13 residues in the CDR3. Trimming took off 5 bases at V and 1 base at J, with 8 bases between the two ends. Germline V lookup: CDR1 LGHNT, CDR2 FRNRAP. The CDR3 here is CASGRQENTEAFF. The CDR3 coding sequence is TGTGCTAGTGGTCGCCAAGAGAACACTGAAGCTTTCTTT.

The rearrangement links TRBV27 to TRBJ1-6; D is unresolved. CDR1 and CDR2 from the germline V gene are MNHEY and SMNVEV (reference sequence). There are 13 residues in the CDR3. V shed 0 bases and J shed 10 bases, with 7 bases lying between them. CDR3 in amino acids: CASSLSENSPLHF. CDR3 DNA sequence: TGTGCCAGCAGTTTATCCGAGAACTCACCCCTCCACTTT.

The chain links TRBV5-6 to TRBJ2-1, with D uncertain. The V gene lost 2 bases and the J gene lost 3 bases, with 9 bases spanning the gap. CDR1 is SGHDT and CDR2 is YYEEEE in the germline V gene. This CDR3 contains 14 residues. In DNA form, the CDR3 reads TGTGCCAGCAGCTTTAATCGCCTCTACAATGAGCAGTTCTTC. As protein: CASSFNRLYNEQFF.

This clonotype was observed at least ten times. This chain uses TRBV7-9 with TRBJ1-2, with D unresolved. Trimming removed 0 bases at V and 6 bases at J, with 8 bases between. Germline-derived CDR1 and CDR2 are SEHNR and FQNEAQ (reference sequence). This CDR3 contains 13 residues. This CDR3 reads CASSLAGRDGYTF. The CDR3, as DNA: TGTGCCAGCAGCTTAGCGGGGAGGGATGGCTACACCTTC.

This clonotype was counted only a few times. The chain carries TRBV24-1 and TRBJ2-1; D remains unclear. V lost 9 bases and J lost 7, with 9 bases in between. CDR3 length: 11 amino acids. Germline assignment: CDR1 KGHDR and CDR2 SFDVKD. The CDR3 bases are TGTGCCACCTCCCGAGAAAATGAGCAGTTCTTC. This encodes CATSRENEQFF.

There are many counts of this clonotype. The rearrangement links TRBV7-2 to TRBJ2-1; 14 bases agree with TRBD2. The ends lost 6 bases at V and 4 bases at J; junction bases unmatched: 17. Germline CDR1 reads SGHTA; CDR2 reads FQGNSA. The CDR3 contains 20 residues. The CDR3 sequence is CASSLSTPQRLAGGYNEQFF. In DNA, the CDR3 is TGTGCCAGCAGTCTCAGCACCCCCCAAAGACTAGCGGGAGGGTACAATGAGCAGTTCTTC.

A few counts support this clonotype. The genes are TRBV5-6 and TRBJ2-1, with TRBD1 identical over 7 bases. Germline V gene data show CDR1 as SGHDT and CDR2 as YYEEEE. The CDR3 spans 14 residues. With V trimmed by 3 bases and J by 6 bases, 6 bases remained unmatched. This CDR3 reads CASSSDRIANEQFF. In nucleotides, the CDR3 is TGTGCCAGCAGCTCGGACAGGATCGCCAATGAGCAGTTCTTC.